Below, 17 T cell receptor beta chains from the same sample are listed, as sequenced in a study of CD8+ T cells in alopecia areata. Regarding treatment: oral pan-JAK inhibitor, 5-10 mg twice daily. Sequencing templates came from extracted RNA that was reverse transcribed into cDNA. The method was immunoSEQ multiplex PCR; TCRdb's version includes in-frame clones alone and lacks a portion of them. The profile shows about 180,000 clones, 53% of them singletons. The specimen was CD8+ T cells sorted from blood, collected at week 24, from a patient treated with tofacitinib. All receptors derive from a human donor with alopecia areata.

This clone was seen more than once but under ten times. The CDR3 nucleotides read TGTGCCAGCAGCCCGGACGCACGCTCTGGGGCCAACGTCCTGACTTTC. Protein sequence: CASSPDARSGANVLTF. This chain links TRBV11-2 with TRBJ2-6; unclear D gene. The CDR3 covers 16 residues. Germline V gene data show CDR1 as SGHAT and CDR2 as FQNNGV. Trimming cost V 5 bases and J 0 bases, with 11 bases left between them.

V is TRBV27 and J is TRBJ2-1; 12 bases are shared with TRBD2. Germline CDR1 and CDR2: MNHEY and SMNVEV (reference sequence). V shed 5 bases, J shed 4 bases, and the junction held 6 bases outside the gene matches. CDR3 length: 16 amino acids. The CDR3: CASSPVTSGGYNEQFF. The CDR3 DNA reads TGTGCCAGCAGTCCCGTGACTAGCGGGGGTTACAATGAGCAGTTCTTC.

Only a few counts were recorded for this clone. J is TRBJ2-1 and V is TRBV30, with D perhaps assigned TRBD1 or TRBD2 (5 bases each). CDR3 size: 11 residues. The germline gives CDR1 GTSNPN, CDR2 SVGIG (reference sequence). V was trimmed by 5 bases and J by 9 bases, leaving 11 bases between them. This chain's CDR3 is CAWGGDFEQFF. The CDR3 DNA sequence: TGTGCCTGGGGGGGTGACTTTGAGCAGTTCTTC.

V gene TRBV4-3 combines with J gene TRBJ1-6; D unclear. Looked up from germline, CDR1 is LGHNA and CDR2 is YSLEER. The V and J ends lost 3 bases and 5 bases respectively, with 5 bases between them. This CDR3 spans 13 amino acids. CDR3 coding DNA: TGCGCCAGCAGCCAGGGTGATAATTCACCCCTCCACTTT. Translation: CASSQGDNSPLHF.

This rearrangement joins TRBV4-1 to TRBJ2-7, with D perhaps TRBD2 (6 bases). The germline V and J ends were trimmed by 7 bases and 3 bases, with 25 bases remaining between them. This CDR3 spans 17 amino acids. In germline, CDR1 is MGHRA, CDR2 YSYEKL. The CDR3 protein is CASKISGFQGPGYEQYF. The CDR3 DNA reads TGCGCCAGCAAGATCAGCGGGTTTCAGGGCCCCGGCTACGAGCAGTACTTC.

The genes are TRBV27 and TRBJ1-2; 11 nucleotides align to TRBD1. The germline V gene has CDR1 MNHEY and CDR2 SMNVEV (reference sequence). V gave up 5 bases and J gave up 6 bases; unmatched junction bases: 14. The CDR3 extends over 17 amino acids. CDR3 protein: CASSATLSGQGDHGYTF. The DNA of the CDR3 is TGTGCCAGCAGTGCAACCCTCTCGGGACAGGGGGATCATGGCTACACCTTC.

V and J are TRBV9 and TRBJ2-7, with 9 bases matching TRBD2. This CDR3 is built from 14 residues. Germline CDR1 SGDLS, CDR2 YYNGEE. The trim removed 2 bases at V and 3 bases at J, leaving 3 bases unmatched. The CDR3 protein is CASSVVAGDYEQYF. Written as DNA, the CDR3 is TGTGCCAGCAGCGTTGTAGCGGGGGACTACGAGCAGTACTTC.

V gene TRBV29-1 combines with J gene TRBJ2-3; 10 bases fit TRBD2. The germline V gene encodes CDR1 SQVTM and CDR2 ANQGSEA. The trim removed 0 bases at V and 0 bases at J, leaving 0 bases unmatched. This CDR3 is built from 15 residues. The CDR3 coding sequence is TGCAGCGTTGAAGAGACTAGCGGGAGCACAGATACGCAGTATTTT. Encoded protein: CSVEETSGSTDTQYF.

This clone was seen a few times. V gene TRBV25-1 combines with J gene TRBJ2-1; D remains unclear. Germline V gives CDR1 MGHDK, CDR2 SYGVNS. V lost 0 bases and J 7 bases, leaving 7 bases between the germline ends. There are 13 residues in the CDR3. For the CDR3, the DNA is TGTGCCAGCAGTGAATACGTGGGGAATGAGCAGTTCTTC. Translation: CASSEYVGNEQFF.

This chain connects TRBV29-1 to TRBJ1-2; D may be TRBD1 (6 bases). Germline loops: CDR1 SQVTM, CDR2 ANQGSEA. V shed 0 bases and J shed 4 bases, with 12 bases lying between them. The CDR3 loop spans 14 amino acids. CDR3 loop: CSVEDESRGYGYTF. DNA for the CDR3: TGCAGCGTTGAAGATGAAAGCAGGGGCTATGGCTACACCTTC.

The chain carries TRBV6-5 and TRBJ2-7, with D possibly TRBD2 on 5 matching bases. CDR3 size: 13 residues. The germline V and J ends were trimmed by 4 bases and 2 bases, with 9 bases remaining between them. Looked up from germline, CDR1 is MNHEY and CDR2 is SVGAGI. CDR3 loop: CASSLGEAYEQYF. In DNA, the CDR3 is TGTGCCAGCAGTTTGGGAGAGGCCTACGAGCAGTACTTC.

The chain uses TRBV29-1 and TRBJ2-7, with TRBD1 matching 10 bases. With V trimmed by 6 bases and J by 2 bases, 7 bases remained unmatched. The CDR3 extends over 14 amino acids. CDR1 and CDR2 (germline): SQVTM, ANQGSEA. CDR3 sequence reads: CSVQGTGDTYEQYF. The CDR3 DNA reads TGCAGCGTCCAAGGGACAGGGGATACCTACGAGCAGTACTTC.

CDR3 nucleotide sequence: TGTGCCTCGAATGACAGGGGACTAGGCTCACCCCTCCACTTT. Encoded protein: CASNDRGLGSPLHF. The gene calls are TRBV30 and TRBJ1-6; 8 bases map to TRBD1. Germline V gives CDR1 GTSNPN, CDR2 SVGIG (reference sequence). The V and J ends lost 7 bases and 10 bases, in that order; junction bases with no gene match: 12. This CDR3 region has 14 residues.

V gene TRBV10-3 combines with J gene TRBJ2-1; TRBD2 is a possible D gene (6 bases). Germline values: CDR1 ENHRY, CDR2 SYGVKD. The CDR3 consists of 16 residues. Trimming shortened V by 4 bases and J by 3 bases, and 16 bases separated the two germline ends. CDR3 amino acids: CAISGGSGLIYNEQFF. CDR3 DNA: TGTGCCATCAGTGGGGGTAGCGGACTCATCTACAATGAGCAGTTCTTC.

The chain carries TRBV29-1 and TRBJ2-2, with D possibly matching TRBD1 (6 bases). Trimming took off 6 bases at V and 4 bases at J, with 12 bases between the two ends. Germline V gene sequence: CDR1 SQVTM, CDR2 ANQGSEA. The length of the CDR3 is 13 residues. CDR3 in amino acids: CSVPLGATGELFF. The CDR3, as DNA: TGCAGCGTCCCACTGGGGGCCACCGGGGAGCTGTTTTTT.

On this clone itself: Other DNA sequences in the same sample also yield this CDR3. J is TRBJ1-1 and V is TRBV29-1; D gene ambiguous. Trimming cost V 4 bases and J 0 bases, with 3 bases left between them. In germline, CDR1 is SQVTM, CDR2 ANQGSEA. The CDR3 runs to 11 residues. The CDR3 coding sequence is TGCAGCGTTGTCCTGAACACTGAAGCTTTCTTT. It specifies CSVVLNTEAFF.

The gene calls are TRBV6-5 and TRBJ1-2; no definite D call. Per germline, CDR1 MNHEY and CDR2 SVGAGI. V shed 8 bases and J shed 9 bases, with 13 bases lying between them. CDR3 length equals 11 residues. The CDR3 protein is CASVSSGSYTF. The DNA of the CDR3 is TGTGCCAGCGTTTCATCAGGTAGCTACACCTTC.